A selection of T cell receptor beta chains follows, all from one sample in a study of T cell clones after liver transplantation. TCRdb keeps only in-frame clones here, not all; method: immunoSEQ multiplex PCR. Of tens of thousands of clones in the sample, over 55% were seen once. The sequences come from CD4+ T cells from blood, collected before liver transplant. The receptors come from a human donor who received a liver transplant. Both conserved end residues are part of each CDR3. D genes are given only for firm matches. Size is omitted from some rows. Given values are once, few, many or a class for expanded clones.

NA	TRBJ2-5	TRBV11-2	TRBD1	CASSQGQGGETQYF	TGTGCCAGCAGCCAGGGACAGGGAGGCGAGACCCAGTACTTC
NA	TRBJ2-1	TRBV5-1	NA	CASSPERTDRPGYNEQFF	TGCGCCAGCAGCCCCGAAAGAACTGACAGGCCTGGGTACAATGAGCAGTTCTTC
NA	TRBJ1-1	TRBV12-5	NA	CASGLDRRAFF	TGTGCTAGTGGTTTGGACAGGCGGGCTTTCTTT
few	TRBJ2-3	TRBV5-4	NA	CASSSRSGADTQYF	TGTGCCAGCAGCTCCCGCAGCGGCGCAGATACGCAGTATTTT
NA	TRBJ1-2	TRBV2	NA	CANYMGGPPVDGYTF	TGTGCCAACTATATGGGGGGGCCGCCAGTGGATGGCTACACCTTC
NA	TRBJ2-7	TRBV28	TRBD1	CASSPDRGAREQYF	TGTGCCAGCAGTCCGGACAGGGGAGCCCGCGAGCAGTACTTC
NA	TRBJ1-1	TRBV6-6	NA	CASTSSTALNTEAFF	TGTGCCAGCACCTCCTCGACAGCCTTGAACACTGAAGCTTTCTTT
few	TRBJ2-7	TRBV11-2	TRBD2	CASSLIAGGSRFEQYF	TGTGCCAGCAGCCTCATAGCGGGGGGGTCTAGGTTCGAGCAGTACTTC
NA	TRBJ1-5	TRBV5-3	NA	CARSLSVGNQPQHF	TGTGCCAGAAGCTTGTCAGTTGGCAATCAGCCCCAGCATTTT
few	TRBJ2-7	TRBV5-1	TRBD1	CASSPGQDPYEQYF	TGCGCCAGCAGCCCGGGACAGGACCCCTACGAGCAGTACTTC
NA	TRBJ1-2	TRBV5-4	NA	CASSPRTVQNNYGYTF	TGTGCCAGCAGCCCCCGGACAGTTCAGAATAACTATGGCTACACCTTC
few	TRBJ2-1	TRBV11-2	NA	CASSRAGFSNEQFF	TGTGCCAGCAGCCGGGCGGGGTTTAGCAATGAGCAGTTCTTC
NA	TRBJ1-5	TRBV2	NA	CASSGLSQPQHF	TGTGCCAGCTCAGGGTTGAGTCAGCCCCAGCATTTT
NA	TRBJ2-5	TRBV5-6	TRBD2	CASSPWGGRGASRGAQYF	TGTGCCAGCAGCCCCTGGGGGGGGCGGGGGGCCTCGAGGGGGGCCCAGTACTTC
NA	TRBJ1-4	TRBV7-6	NA	CASSLESDRGGKLFF	TGTGCCAGCAGCTTAGAGTCGGACCGGGGGGGAAAACTGTTTTTT
NA	TRBJ1-2	TRBV19	NA	CASSIAAGDNYGYTF	TGTGCCAGTAGTATAGCGGCAGGGGATAACTATGGCTACACCTTC
NA	TRBJ2-3	TRBV7-2	TRBD1	CASSLWSGQGADTQYF	TGTGCCAGCAGCTTATGGTCAGGACAGGGCGCAGATACGCAGTATTTT
few	TRBJ1-1	TRBV5-1	NA	CASSLLTNRNTEAFF	TGCGCCAGCAGCTTATTAACGAACAGGAACACTGAAGCTTTCTTT
NA	TRBJ2-7	TRBV7-6	TRBD1	CASSSVYRDRVHEQYF	TGTGCCAGCAGCTCGGTGTACCGGGACAGGGTCCACGAGCAGTACTTC
NA	TRBJ2-1	TRBV11-1	NA	CASLREPSSYNEQFF	TGTGCCAGCCTGAGGGAACCCAGCTCCTACAATGAGCAGTTCTTC
once	TRBJ2-7	TRBV11-2	NA	CASSPVAGRITYEQYF	TGTGCCAGCAGCCCAGTGGCAGGGAGGATAACCTACGAGCAGTACTTC
NA	TRBJ1-2	TRBV7-9	NA	CASSLDTAVGGYTF	TGTGCCAGCAGCTTAGATACTGCGGTTGGGGGCTACACCTTC
NA	TRBJ2-5	TRBV25-1	TRBD1	CASSDFLRTGQETQYF	TGTGCCAGCAGTGACTTTCTACGGACAGGGCAAGAGACCCAGTACTTC
NA	TRBJ2-5	TRBV25-1	TRBD1	CASSEQGAGETQYF	TGTGCCAGCAGTGAACAGGGGGCGGGAGAGACCCAGTACTTC
NA	TRBJ2-7	TRBV5-1	TRBD1	CASRLQGQPAYEQYF	TGCGCCAGCAGGCTCCAGGGACAGCCCGCCTACGAGCAGTACTTC
few	TRBJ1-1	TRBV5-1	TRBD1	CASSLAGAGGTEAFF	TGCGCCAGCAGCTTGGCCGGAGCAGGGGGCACTGAAGCTTTCTTT
NA	TRBJ1-5	TRBV19	NA	CASSIARISNQPQHF	TGTGCCAGTAGTATAGCCAGGATTAGCAATCAGCCCCAGCATTTT
NA	TRBJ2-1	TRBV6-1	TRBD2	CASSAPTSGGYNEQFF	TGTGCCAGCAGTGCACCGACTAGCGGGGGTTATAATGAGCAGTTCTTC
NA	TRBJ1-5	TRBV2	TRBD1	CASSVGTGGRFVDQPQHF	TGTGCCAGCAGTGTCGGGACAGGGGGCCGGTTTGTTGATCAGCCCCAGCATTTT
few	TRBJ2-7	TRBV5-6	TRBD2	CASSRLVAGTYEQYF	TGTGCCAGCAGCCGGCTGGTAGCGGGGACCTACGAGCAGTACTTC
NA	TRBJ1-1	TRBV13	NA	CASSLFGGRVTEAFF	TGTGCCAGCAGCTTATTCGGGGGGCGCGTCACTGAAGCTTTCTTT
NA	TRBJ1-2	TRBV11-2	TRBD1	CASSPGGQDYGYTF	TGTGCCAGCAGCCCAGGGGGACAGGACTATGGCTACACCTTC
many	TRBJ1-5	TRBV19	NA	CASSIDQDSPGRPQHF	TGTGCCAGTAGTATAGATCAGGACAGCCCAGGGAGGCCCCAGCATTTT
NA	TRBJ1-5	TRBV18	NA	CASSPSRAENQPQHF	TGTGCCAGCTCACCGTCGAGAGCTGAAAATCAGCCCCAGCATTTT
NA	TRBJ1-6	TRBV4-1	TRBD1	CASSQDQGAYNSPLHF	TGCGCCAGCAGCCAAGACCAGGGGGCCTATAATTCACCCCTCCACTTT
NA	TRBJ1-1	TRBV7-2	NA	CASSLASTNTEAFF	TGTGCCAGCAGCTTAGCAAGTACAAACACTGAAGCTTTCTTT